The clone carrying this T cell receptor beta chain has just a few counts. Trimming took off 1 base at V and 3 bases at J, with 10 bases between the two ends. This CDR3 has 15 amino acids. Germline V gene lookup returns CDR1 SGHTA and CDR2 FQGNSA. These data are taken from a study of blood T cell repertoires in COVID-19. In the study overall: Collection of acute and convalescent COVID-19 samples took place in the United States, Italy and Spain. The cDNA or gDNA used as material had been derived from T cells, B-cell-depleted T cells, or PBMCs.

Authors' processing steps: It was from reference gene primer amplification that nucleated cell counts were estimated. Here immunoSEQ multiplex PCR was the method, and the copy in TCRdb shows in-frame clones only, minus some. The V and J calls and clone size are taken from that table; D and trimming were inferred from the DNA. Of 250,000 to 350,000 clones in the sample, about 83% are singletons; the top ten hold 1% to 1.5%. The specimen was peripheral blood. This rearrangement joins TRBV7-2 to TRBJ1-3, with a weak D call TRBD1 (6 bases). The source of this sequence is a woman in her forties or fifties with acute or convalescent COVID-19. CDR3 protein: CASSLDAQGGNTIYF. The DNA of the CDR3 is TGTGCCAGCAGCTTAGATGCACAGGGTGGAAACACCATATATTTT. Together with reference TRBV7-2 and TRBJ1-3, the CDR3 gives the full variable domain: GAGVSQSPSNKVTEKGKDVELRCDPISGHTALYWYRQSLGQGLEFLIYFQGNSAPDKSGLPSDRFSAERTGGSVSTLTIQRTQQEDSAVYLCASSLDAQGGNTIYFGEGSWLTVV.